This T cell receptor beta chain was identified in a study of cytomegalovirus exposure and HLA in healthy donors. As for the study in general: Among several hundred genotyped donors, around 81% fell in the Caucasian-associated ancestry cluster.

Germline V lookup: CDR1 MNHEY, CDR2 SVGAGI. The CDR3 consists of 15 residues. As regards this clone: No antigen is known for it. An end of the junction does not agree with germline; a read error may underlie this.

Findings and limits, study-wide: Indistinguishability led to the exclusion of some V segments, TRBV6-2 and TRBV6-3 included.

Those who donated were healthy bone marrow donors. PCR involved 60 Vbeta and 13 Jbeta primers. TCRdb's table, derived via immunoSEQ multiplex PCR, lists solely in-frame clones and lacks some. The sample carries some 130,000 clones, over 75% recorded once. Sequenced sample: PBMCs. This rearrangement joins TRBV6-5 to TRBJ1-2; TRBD1 matches at 7 bases. This TCR was recovered from a boy aged 5 to 17 in good health and CMV-seronegative. This CDR3 is CASRPGGKANYGYPF. The CDR3 DNA reads TGTGCCAGCAGGCCAGGGGGTAAAGCTAACTATGGCTACCCCTTC.